This TCR beta chain was identified in a study of blood T cells in healthy people across ages (dated by TCRdb to the mid-2010s). With regard to the full study: In model experiments, roughly one uniquely barcoded TCR beta cDNA molecule per two T cells was captured by template switching. Using deep sequencing normalized with unique cDNA molecular identifiers, the study measured how TCR beta repertoire diversity changes with age. Donors were grouped into four age groups: young (average roughly 17 years), middle-aged (less than 40), aged (around 60) and long-lived (just over 80). To avoid experimental bias, donors of different ages were distributed randomly across sequencing lanes. The study analyzed two additional independent replicas of 1 million unique cDNA reads from the same blood draw for two donors, one aged 18 to 29 and one aged 80 or older.

The donors were under 40 Caucasian individuals from Russia, aged roughly 6 to 100 years, who were systemically healthy. Each donor gave about 9.7 milliliters of peripheral blood, drawn into EDTA-treated Vacutainer tubes. Ficoll-Paque density-gradient centrifugation was used to isolate PBMCs, with at least 6 million per sample. Trizol reagent was used to extract total RNA from PBMCs, with at least 6 micrograms per sample. Naive CD45RAhigh/CD27high T cell percentages were measured by flow cytometry on a PBMC aliquot from every donor. The library was produced with 5' RACE. The listed sequencing device is Illumina HiSeq 2500. A second PCR of about 7 to 12 cycles was run with a J-beta primer mix and a sample-barcoded 5' primer. A unique molecular identifier was introduced onto each TCR beta cDNA molecule by a template-switch 5' adaptor carrying 12 random nucleotides. At least 2.5 million CDR3-containing paired-end reads were obtained from each sample. The Mint cDNA synthesis kit, primed by a TRBC-specific oligonucleotide, was used to synthesize first-strand cDNA from all RNA. Following uracil-DNA glycosylase treatment, all cDNA underwent a first 18-cycle PCR with the universal primers M1SS and BC2_uni_R. In the original analysis: Normalization of each sample was performed by random selection of 1 million high-quality reads, each carrying a distinct molecular identifier. Instead of being binned into consensus sequences, reads with shared molecular identifiers were discarded. CDR3 identification, clonotype clustering and error correction used MiTCR with a Q25 quality threshold and the strictest error-elimination algorithm. Lower-bound total TCR beta diversity was estimated with a nonparametric unseen species model using Euler transformation. Using fastp trimming at Q25 and MiXCR clonotype assembly, TCRdb reanalyzed the public sequencing data and kept in-frame beta chains. Rows merge per CDR3 protein into single entries with the most common DNA and genes. It is TCRdb's table, rather than the study itself, that gives the V and J calls and clone size. Present in this sample are 1.2 million to 1.5 million distinct CDR3 sequences, approximately 60% of which were seen just once. 5% to 7% of the sample lies in the top ten.

On this clonotype itself: It lacks a known antigen. Base qualities are missing; no much larger clone stands one base away.

The CDR3 holds 14 amino acids from the cysteine to the phenylalanine. Solely the CDR3 DNA is kept, with 42 bases framed from the first base. From a lookup of the germline V gene (reference sequence), CDR1 and CDR2 are MNHEY and SMNVEV. A distance of 10 bases separates the germline ends of V and J, which lose 5 bases and 2 bases respectively. On the study overall, not on this receptor specifically: Total diversity estimates from one million sequenced T cells were considered lower bounds and underestimates. The percentage of naive T cells measured by flow cytometry correlated strongly with observed TCR beta diversity. Bulk unsorted PBMC profiling prevented conclusive comparison of naive and antigen-experienced compartments. The CMV infection status of donors was not known, potentially confounding age-related changes in expanded clonotypes. The long-lived group showed more naive CD4+ T cells, fewer expanded clones and increased TCR diversity than the aged group, suggesting age selection. Observed TCR beta diversity per million T cells fell roughly linearly with age, and a significant reduction was already apparent by age about 38.

The chain employs TRBV27 and TRBJ1-5; the D gene cannot be named for sure. The material sequenced was blood. This clonotype originated in a man younger than 35 in good health. The CDR3 amino acid sequence is: CASSRTLGNQPQHF. The bases are TGTGCCAGCAGTCGGACTTTGGGCAATCAGCCCCAGCATTTT.